The source of this TCR beta chain is a study of OX40 agonist ivuxolimab in advanced cancers. Study at large: Participants averaged approximately 61 years of age (range about 23 to 80) and were around 80% male. General study results and limits: The antigens recognized by the expanded peripheral T cells, that is their antigen specificity, were not determined. The study found that CD8+ T cells averaged more expanded clones than CD4+.

Comments on this clone: Its antigen is unknown.

Cycle 7 day 1, cycle 4 day 1, and baseline were the timepoints at which blood was sampled. V shed 4 bases, J shed 4 bases, and the junction held 9 bases outside the gene matches. Germline assignment: CDR1 MNHEY and CDR2 SVGAGI. The CDR3 totals 15 residues. Assay: immunoSEQ multiplex PCR; the TCRdb copy retains only in-frame clones and omits some. The sample gives some 80,000 clones, approximately 92% of which show up once; over 0.55% is in the top ten. The starting material was CD4+ or CD8+ T cells sorted from blood, obtained in a trial of the OX40 agonist ivuxolimab. The genes are TRBV6-5 and TRBJ2-5; 7 bases fit TRBD1. This TCR was recovered from an adult with an advanced solid tumor such as melanoma, head and neck, liver or kidney cancer. The CDR3 bases are TGTGCCAGCAGTTGGGACAGTCAAGTGGGAGAGACCCAGTACTTC. This codes for CASSWDSQVGETQYF.